The text below deals with one T cell receptor (beta chain). Which antigen it targets is not known. No qualities accompany the bases; no much larger clone lies one base away. In the prospective study, participants were about 18 to 95 years old, resided in fewer than 25 geographic areas of the United States, and were enrolled through a virtual design. In the prospective study, cohorts were assigned on the basis of participant-reported clinical history obtained from a screening survey and a study questionnaire. Recovered participants in ImmuneRACE Cohort 3 were defined by two consecutive negative NP/OP PCR tests, clearance by a healthcare professional, or resolution of symptoms. Mobile phlebotomists in the prospective study collected whole blood, serum and a nasopharyngeal or oropharyngeal swab from every participant. Over a 2-month period, participants in the prospective study had the option of providing additional blood draws and questionnaires. Before DNA extraction, prospective study blood samples were shipped either frozen or at room temperature.

Its CDR3 holds 13 amino acids, cysteine through phenylalanine. The sequence is cut down to CDR3 DNA, 39 bases in frame from base 1. Via the germline V gene, CDR1 is MDHEN and CDR2 SYDVKM. V loses 4 bases, J loses 8 bases, and the germline ends lie 14 bases apart. The entry originates in a study of blood T cell repertoires in COVID-19 (TCRdb year 2020). In terms of the full investigation: Samples covering the acute and convalescent phases of COVID-19 were provided by collaborators in the United States, Italy and Spain. The material from the prospective study consisted of cDNA or gDNA derived from T cells, B-cell-depleted T cells, or PBMCs. Samples came from the ongoing ImmuneRACE study (first 160 participants) plus 1,254 subjects from 6 global collaborators. Where available, HLA class I and class II types were taken from metadata supplied by the sample provider and were not determined by assay-based typing. A freely available public database, intended as a resource for researchers studying the immune response to SARS-CoV-2, is where the repertoires were released. Nearly every sample came with metadata listing a de-identified subject ID, COVID-19 status, age in years and sex. The dataset comprised deeply sampled blood TCRbeta repertoires from subjects exposed to, actively infected with, or recovered from COVID-19.

TCRbeta CDR3 regions were amplified from genomic DNA using the immunoSEQ Assay, a bias-controlled multiplex PCR. From the authors' description of their analysis: Nucleated cell counts per sample were estimated from amplification of reference gene primers within the assay. To quantify the absolute abundance of each unique TCRbeta CDR3 rearrangement, sequence reads were collapsed and filtered. For each sample, productive Simpson clonality was calculated as the square root of Simpson's diversity index over productive rearrangements. TCRdb provides this immuneACCESS table in a form limited to in-frame rearrangements. Some clones are lacking; in checked studies, under half of them reflect an unresolved V gene, and why the rest are absent is not known. V, J and clone size were drawn from that table, and D and trimming were deduced from the DNA. This sample gives more than 100,000 clones in total; 84% of them show up just once. The ten largest make up over 3% of the sample.

What the research found in general, with its limitations: The amount of clinical and demographic metadata varied by source and participant and was provided uncurated.

The receptor comes from a woman aged 30 to 39 who had recovered from COVID-19. The chain is assembled from TRBV28 and TRBJ1-2; TRBD1 could be the D gene, as 6 bases match. Sample: PBMCs or T cells enriched from blood (not recorded which). This receptor carries the CDR3 CASSSGGARGYTF. The DNA reads TGTGCCAGCAGTTCGGGGGGCGCGCGCGGCTACACCTTC.